A selection of T cell receptor beta chains follows, all from one sample in a study of response to subunit inactivated influenza vaccine. TCRdb re-called the RT-PCR reads with MiXCR, one entry per CDR3 protein. The data hold around 580,000 distinct CDR3 sequences, with 12% observed a single time. The specimen was PBMCs from blood, collected on the day of vaccination. The source of these receptors is a man over 45 who received an inactivated influenza vaccine. The conserved cysteine and the conserved F or W are not part of the CDR3 here. Each record gives: V gene, clone size, CDR3 protein. A clone size is listed for some rows: how often the clone was seen (once, few, many), or a class if it is expanded.

V: TRBV4-3
size: NA
CDR3: ASSQDLSAGGRETQY

V: TRBV7-2
size: few
CDR3: ASSLDWGYNEKLF

V: TRBV5-1
size: NA
CDR3: ASQLSDTQY

V: TRBV5-1
size: many
CDR3: ASSPGTLMTYEQY

V: TRBV5-1
size: NA
CDR3: ASSLVGQDRSPLH

V: TRBV29-1
size: many
CDR3: SVDMGGLGEQY

V: TRBV20-1
size: NA
CDR3: SARGTVNTYEQY

V: TRBV11-2
size: NA
CDR3: ASSLGGARF

V: TRBV2
size: NA
CDR3: ASSYKTGQF

V: TRBV2
size: NA
CDR3: ASGSARGSWDEQY

V: TRBV29-1
size: few
CDR3: SVESPTVYNEQF

V: TRBV7-2
size: many
CDR3: ASSLLAGGSYEQY

V: TRBV7-8
size: NA
CDR3: ASSLVDWHGTDTQY

V: TRBV20-1
size: few
CDR3: SARFPGQHLRAGGLHYEQY

V: TRBV6-2/TRBV6-3
size: NA
CDR3: ASTSTRNFETQY

V: TRBV20-1
size: NA
CDR3: SATDGADEQY

V: TRBV6-1
size: NA
CDR3: ASSPDRTWEPQH

V: TRBV18
size: NA
CDR3: ASSQQGASMGEQF

V: TRBV7-2
size: many
CDR3: ASSFGRSYEQY

V: TRBV11-3
size: few
CDR3: ASSPRGQSTYNEQF

V: TRBV12-3/TRBV12-4
size: few
CDR3: ASSFEQSYNEQF

V: TRBV29-1
size: NA
CDR3: SVSIGSYEQY

V: TRBV4-1
size: many
CDR3: ASSQVLLAGLTDTQY

V: TRBV20-1
size: few
CDR3: SARTGTGTPNTEAF

V: TRBV5-1
size: few
CDR3: ASSLFGPNTEAF

V: TRBV28
size: few
CDR3: ASSFGGGYRDTIY

V: TRBV4-1
size: few
CDR3: ASSQVGTGARSYGYT

V: TRBV29-1
size: many
CDR3: SVRESYDNEQF

V: TRBV7-9
size: many
CDR3: ASSLAGTNGELF

V: TRBV7-9
size: few
CDR3: ASSFGGGATEAF

V: TRBV11-2
size: NA
CDR3: ASSLGDSGNSPLH

V: TRBV4-2
size: NA
CDR3: ASSQVILAGGQETQY

V: TRBV7-3
size: NA
CDR3: ASSNTGDADTQY

V: TRBV24-1
size: NA
CDR3: ATSGPGGQPQH

V: TRBV9
size: NA
CDR3: ASSVESGGGEQY

V: TRBV10-3
size: many
CDR3: AISEERGYEQY

V: TRBV10-3
size: many
CDR3: AISVGRVHEQY

V: TRBV5-5
size: NA
CDR3: ASRFPGSDEQF

V: TRBV5-1
size: few
CDR3: ASSFDWRTEAF

V: TRBV12-5
size: many
CDR3: ASGSDRGQGLGYGYT

V: TRBV24-1
size: many
CDR3: ATSDYPGQGYSGELF

V: TRBV20-1
size: many
CDR3: SASLGGLRYEQY